Listed below are T cell receptor beta chains from one sample, sequenced in a study of OX40 agonist ivuxolimab in advanced cancers. The table came from immunoSEQ multiplex PCR; TCRdb's copy has only in-frame clones and leaves some out. This sample has 45,000 to 50,000 clones, with around 88% found just once. Specimen: CD4+ or CD8+ T cells sorted from blood, collected in a trial of the OX40 agonist ivuxolimab. These receptors were collected from an adult with an advanced solid tumor such as melanoma, head and neck, liver or kidney cancer. CDR3s include the opening cysteine and the closing phenylalanine or tryptophan. The order of the fields is V gene, clone size, J gene, D gene, CDR3 DNA, CDR3 protein. D genes are given only for firm matches. Part of the rows lack a size; the others show once, few, many or a class for expanded clones.

TRBV5-3	-	TRBJ2-5	-	TGTGCCAGAAGCTTGGTCGGAGGCCAGTACTTC	CARSLVGGQYF
TRBV4-1	-	TRBJ2-5	-	TGCGCCAGCAGCCAAGATACTGGTAGGGGAGAGACCCAGTACTTC	CASSQDTGRGETQYF
TRBV25-1	-	TRBJ2-7	TRBD1	TGTGCCAGCAGTGGCACAGGGACAGCTAACTCCTACGAGCAGTACTTC	CASSGTGTANSYEQYF
TRBV20-1	-	TRBJ1-2	-	TGCAGTGCTATGACAGGCGCATTC	CSAMTGAF
TRBV29-1	-	TRBJ2-5	-	TGCAGCGTTGAAGATTGGGGACAACAAGAGACCCAGTACTTC	CSVEDWGQQETQYF
TRBV6-5	-	TRBJ2-7	-	TGTGCCAGCAGCTTGTCCTCGTACGAGCAGTACTTC	CASSLSSYEQYF
TRBV25-1	once	TRBJ1-2	-	TGTGCCAGCAGTGAATTTTTTTCGGCAGATCGTGGCTACACCTTC	CASSEFFSADRGYTF
TRBV20-1	-	TRBJ2-7	-	TGCAGTGCCTCGGATATCGAGCAGTACTTC	CSASDIEQYF
TRBV6-1	-	TRBJ2-5	-	TGTGCCAGCAGTGATCCTCTCAGGCTGGGGCGAGAGACCCAGTACTTC	CASSDPLRLGRETQYF
TRBV11-3	-	TRBJ2-1	TRBD2	TGTGCCAGCAGCTTAGATGTAGCGGGTCACTACAATGAGCAGTTCTTC	CASSLDVAGHYNEQFF
TRBV4-2	-	TRBJ1-3	-	TGTGCCAGCAGCCGGACCGCCACCATATATTTT	CASSRTATIYF
TRBV5-1	-	TRBJ1-3	TRBD1	TGCGCCAGCAGCGCCCAGGGGGCAGATGGAAACACCATATATTTT	CASSAQGADGNTIYF
TRBV27	-	TRBJ2-2	-	TGTGCCAGCAGACGGAACGATGGGGACACCGGGGAGCTGTTTTTT	CASRRNDGDTGELFF
TRBV7-8	-	TRBJ2-1	-	TGTGCCAGCAGCTTAGCGGAGGGGAACAATGAGCAGTTCTTC	CASSLAEGNNEQFF
TRBV18	-	TRBJ2-7	TRBD1	TGTGCCAGCTCACGCGACAGGGGAGGCGAGCAGTACTTC	CASSRDRGGEQYF
TRBV7-3	-	TRBJ1-3	-	TGTGCCAGCAGCTTAATGCCCAGCAACACCATATATTTT	CASSLMPSNTIYF
TRBV27	-	TRBJ2-1	TRBD1	TGTGCCAGCAGCCCTACAGGGGGATCCTACAATGAGCAGTTCTTC	CASSPTGGSYNEQFF
TRBV7-6	-	TRBJ1-5	-	TGTGCCAGCAGCCGGGTCAAAAATCAGCCCCAGCATTTT	CASSRVKNQPQHF
TRBV18	-	TRBJ1-5	TRBD1	TGTGCCAGCTCACCCGGACAGGGGGAGCAGCCCCAGCATTTT	CASSPGQGEQPQHF
TRBV28	-	TRBJ2-4	-	TGTGCCAGCAGATCGGGACACTTAAACATTCAGTACTTC	CASRSGHLNIQYF
TRBV5-4	-	TRBJ2-7	TRBD1	TGTGCCAGCAGCCCAGGGGGCCTCGATTACGAGCAGTACTTC	CASSPGGLDYEQYF
TRBV20-1	-	TRBJ2-7	-	TGCAGTGCCCGACAGGTCTACGAGCAGTACTTC	CSARQVYEQYF
TRBV19	once	TRBJ1-6	TRBD1	TGTGCCAGTAGGAGCCCGGGACAGAATAATTCACCCCTCCACTTT	CASRSPGQNNSPLHF
TRBV2	-	TRBJ2-1	TRBD1	TGTGCCAGCAGGTGGACAGGGGGCTACAATGAGCAGTTCTTC	CASRWTGGYNEQFF
TRBV6-6	-	TRBJ2-7	TRBD2	TGTGCCAGCAGTGTGACTAGCGGGAGATCCTACGAGCAGTACTTC	CASSVTSGRSYEQYF
TRBV7-8	-	TRBJ2-7	-	TGTGCCAGCAGCTTAGGGCAGACGGGCTCCTACGAGCAGTACTTC	CASSLGQTGSYEQYF
TRBV19	-	TRBJ2-5	TRBD1	TGTGCCAGTAGTATGAGACAGGGTGGGACCCAGTACTTC	CASSMRQGGTQYF
TRBV19	-	TRBJ2-1	-	TGTGCCAGTAGTACCCGGGCCCTCGCGAACAATGAGCAGTTCTTC	CASSTRALANNEQFF
TRBV23-1	-	TRBJ2-3	-	TGCGCCAGCAAGCGACAGAGCTATAGCACAGATACGCAGTATTTT	CASKRQSYSTDTQYF
TRBV18	-	TRBJ1-1	-	TGTGCCAGCTCACCAGAAAGGGGGACCACTGAAGCTTTCTTT	CASSPERGTTEAFF
TRBV28	-	TRBJ1-3	TRBD1	TGTGCCAGCAGTTTATTTCGCCGGACAGGGTCTGGAAACACCATATATTTT	CASSLFRRTGSGNTIYF
TRBV2	-	TRBJ2-3	-	TGTGCCAGCAGGACTTCGGAAAACACAGATACGCAGTATTTT	CASRTSENTDTQYF
TRBV5-1	-	TRBJ1-4	-	TGCGCCAGCAGCTTGACTTTTGAAAAACTGTTTTTT	CASSLTFEKLFF
TRBV11-3	-	TRBJ2-1	TRBD2	TGTGCCAGCAGCGACCGACTAGCGGGACATAACAATGAGCAGTTCTTC	CASSDRLAGHNNEQFF
TRBV19	-	TRBJ2-5	-	TGTGCCGCTTCCGGCCGGAGCGGAGACCAAGAGACCCAGTACTTC	CAASGRSGDQETQYF
TRBV19	few	TRBJ2-7	TRBD2	TGTGCCAGTAGGGAGACTAGCGGGATATACGAGCAGTACTTC	CASRETSGIYEQYF
TRBV7-2	-	TRBJ2-5	-	TGTGCCAGCAGCATTCAGCGGGTGCCGGGAGAGACCCAGTACTTC	CASSIQRVPGETQYF
TRBV30	-	TRBJ1-4	-	TGTGCCTGGAGTAGGGCCCTGAGGAATGAAAAACTGTTTTTT	CAWSRALRNEKLFF
TRBV5-1	-	TRBJ2-1	TRBD2	TGCGCCAGCAGCTTGGTGGCGGGAGCAGACAATGAGCAGTTCTTC	CASSLVAGADNEQFF
TRBV5-1	-	TRBJ2-6	-	TGCGCCAGCAGCGGGGGGACCGTCTCTGGGGCCAACGTCCTGACTTTC	CASSGGTVSGANVLTF
TRBV25-1	-	TRBJ2-3	-	TGTGCCAGCACAACAGGGTTCGATACGCAGTATTTT	CASTTGFDTQYF
TRBV4-2	-	TRBJ2-5	TRBD2	TGTGCCAGCAGCCCGACGGGGGGACGGGGAACGCAAGAGACCCAGTACTTC	CASSPTGGRGTQETQYF
TRBV5-1	-	TRBJ2-3	TRBD2	TGCGCCAGCAGCTTGGGTAGCGGGGCGTCTGATACGCAGTATTTT	CASSLGSGASDTQYF
TRBV13	-	TRBJ2-7	TRBD1	TGTGCCAGCAGCTTGGGAACAGGGGCCCTCTCCTACGAGCAGTACTTC	CASSLGTGALSYEQYF
TRBV7-9	-	TRBJ1-4	TRBD1	TGTGCCAGCAGCTGGACAGGGATTAATGAAAAACTGTTTTTT	CASSWTGINEKLFF
TRBV25-1	-	TRBJ2-3	-	TGTGCCAGCAGTGACCACGTTGCCGTGGGGACAGATACGCAGTATTTT	CASSDHVAVGTDTQYF
TRBV27	-	TRBJ2-4	TRBD2	TGTGCCAGCAGTCCCTGGGCTAGCGGAGGACAAAACATTCAGTACTTC	CASSPWASGGQNIQYF
TRBV2	-	TRBJ1-5	-	TGTGCCAGCAGTGGTATTGGTCAGAACAATCAGCCCCAGCATTTT	CASSGIGQNNQPQHF
TRBV10-3	once	TRBJ2-7	-	TGTGCCATCAGTGCAGCTCGCCTTCAGGCTCCCGAGCAGTACTTC	CAISAARLQAPEQYF
TRBV5-1	-	TRBJ2-4	TRBD1	TGCGCCAGCAGCCCCCGCAGGGGGAGCAAAAACATTCAGTACTTC	CASSPRRGSKNIQYF
TRBV2	-	TRBJ2-3	TRBD1	TGTGCCAGCAGGGGGACAGGGCAAGATACGCAGTATTTT	CASRGTGQDTQYF
TRBV5-1	once	TRBJ2-1	-	TGCGCCAGCAGCCGCTGGACGCAACACGATGAGCAGTTCTTC	CASSRWTQHDEQFF
TRBV7-9	few	TRBJ2-7	TRBD1	TGTGCCAGCAGCCTGGACAGGTACTACGAGCAGTACTTC	CASSLDRYYEQYF
TRBV21-1	-	TRBJ2-7	-	TGTGCCAGCAGCAAAGTGGCTCGGGTTTCGGGAGGTTGGTACGAGCAGTACTTC	CASSKVARVSGGWYEQYF
TRBV6-5	-	TRBJ1-2	TRBD1	TGTGCCAGCAGTTACAGGGGGCGCCACTATGGCTACACCTTC	CASSYRGRHYGYTF
TRBV19	once	TRBJ1-4	TRBD1	TGTGCCAGTACGACAGGGCAAACAGGCGAAAAACTGTTTTTT	CASTTGQTGEKLFF
TRBV29-1	once	TRBJ2-3	-	TGCAGCGTTCCTTGGACGGCGGCTAAGGCAGATACGCAGTATTTT	CSVPWTAAKADTQYF
TRBV7-6	-	TRBJ2-7	-	TGTGCCGGACCCCAGGCACTACTCTCCTACGAGCAGTACTTC	CAGPQALLSYEQYF
TRBV10-3	-	TRBJ2-7	-	TGTGCCATCAGTGAGGGTGGTCGTCCAAGCGAGCAGTACTTC	CAISEGGRPSEQYF